Detailed here is one T cell receptor beta chain. The record originates from a study of blood T cell repertoires in COVID-19. Study-wide background: Nucleic acid was either cDNA or gDNA, and it came from T cells, B-cell-depleted T cells, or PBMCs.

The CDR3 length is 16 residues. The trim removed 1 base at V and 8 bases at J, leaving 6 bases unmatched. CDR1 is LNHDA, CDR2 SQIVND, per germline (reference sequence). The data were produced by immunoSEQ multiplex PCR, yet TCRdb's version contains in-frame clones alone and is incomplete. The repertoire holds 100,000 to 120,000 clones, with about nine tenths as singletons. V and J are TRBV19 and TRBJ1-6; 9 nucleotides agree with TRBD1. The sequencing input was peripheral blood. This TCR was sampled from a human donor in a cohort sampled during active COVID-19. The CDR3 is CASSIGGGTGHSPLHF. The CDR3 bases are TGTGCCAGTAGTATAGGAGGAGGGACAGGGCATTCACCCCTCCACTTT.